This entry is about one TCR beta chain. Authors' methods: Counts of nucleated cells, estimated from reference gene primer amplification, were obtained. This table comes from immunoSEQ multiplex PCR, and its TCRdb copy is limited to in-frame clones, with some not included. For V, J and clone size, that table is used; D and trimming come from the DNA. The sample gives 55,000 to 80,000 clones, roughly 86% of which show up once; 9.5% to 15% is in the top ten. The sample is drawn from a study of blood T cell repertoires in COVID-19. Study summary: Both acute and convalescent COVID-19 samples were obtained from the United States, Italy and Spain.

CDR1 and CDR2 (germline): SGHVS, FQNEAQ. V dropped 1 base and J dropped 4; count of bases not matched to a gene: 4. This CDR3 contains 15 residues. The V and J genes are TRBV7-8 and TRBJ2-1; 7 bases align to TRBD1. Source material: peripheral blood. This TCR was sampled from a human donor in a cohort sampled during active COVID-19. The CDR3 loop reads CASSLVGTEYNEQFF. The CDR3, as DNA: TGTGCCAGCAGCTTAGTAGGGACAGAGTACAATGAGCAGTTCTTC.